A selection of T cell receptor beta chains follows, all from one sample in a study of early T cells in non-severe SARS-CoV-2 infection. TCRdb redid the calling of the 5' RACE reads with MiXCR, one entry per CDR3 protein. The profile covers roughly 33,000 distinct CDR3 sequences, with 5% to 6% appearing a single time and roughly 13% taken by the ten largest. Sequenced sample: whole blood. All receptors come from an adult who was a healthcare worker with PCR-confirmed SARS-CoV-2 infection or an uninfected control (not recorded which). CDR3s include the opening cysteine and the closing phenylalanine or tryptophan. The D gene is left open where the match is weak. Clone size, where shown, is once, few, many, or a class for clones that have expanded.

J gene: TRBJ1-1; V gene: TRBV27; clone size: few; D gene: NA; CDR3 protein: CASSPGLVGTEAFF; CDR3 DNA: TGTGCCAGCAGTCCGGGGTTGGTGGGCACTGAAGCTTTCTTT
J gene: TRBJ1-2; V gene: TRBV12-3/TRBV12-4; clone size: many; D gene: NA; CDR3 protein: CASSLRSGYTF; CDR3 DNA: TGTGCCAGCAGTTTAAGGTCTGGCTACACCTTC
J gene: TRBJ2-3; V gene: TRBV20-1; clone size: many; D gene: NA; CDR3 protein: CSATSGGAGDTQYF; CDR3 DNA: TGCAGTGCTACCTCTGGGGGGGCCGGAGATACGCAGTATTTT
J gene: TRBJ1-2; V gene: TRBV5-6; clone size: NA; D gene: NA; CDR3 protein: CASSLKVEVKGYTF; CDR3 DNA: TGTGCCAGCAGCTTGAAGGTGGAGGTAAAAGGCTACACCTTC
J gene: TRBJ1-2; V gene: TRBV13; clone size: many; D gene: NA; CDR3 protein: CASSLVGREENYGYTF; CDR3 DNA: TGTGCCAGCAGCTTAGTGGGGCGGGAGGAGAACTATGGCTACACCTTC
J gene: TRBJ2-3; V gene: TRBV29-1; clone size: NA; D gene: NA; CDR3 protein: CSVSVGGTDTQYF; CDR3 DNA: TGCAGCGTCAGCGTCGGTGGCACAGATACGCAGTATTTT
J gene: TRBJ2-5; V gene: TRBV12-3/TRBV12-4; clone size: many; D gene: NA; CDR3 protein: CASSLGRGQYQETQYF; CDR3 DNA: TGTGCCAGCAGTTTAGGGAGGGGGCAATACCAAGAGACCCAGTACTTC
J gene: TRBJ1-5; V gene: TRBV28; clone size: many; D gene: NA; CDR3 protein: CASSVLGSSQPQHF; CDR3 DNA: TGTGCCAGCAGTGTTTTGGGGTCTAGTCAGCCCCAGCATTTT
J gene: TRBJ1-6; V gene: TRBV20-1; clone size: many; D gene: TRBD1; CDR3 protein: CSARDAQGAHFEHVNNSPLHF; CDR3 DNA: TGCAGTGCTAGAGATGCCCAGGGGGCCCATTTCGAGCACGTCAATAATTCACCCCTCCACTTT
J gene: TRBJ1-2; V gene: TRBV21-1; clone size: many; D gene: NA; CDR3 protein: CARGHPWGYTF; CDR3 DNA: TGTGCCAGAGGACACCCCTGGGGCTACACCTTC
J gene: TRBJ1-2; V gene: TRBV29-1; clone size: many; D gene: NA; CDR3 protein: CSVDREPETNYGYTF; CDR3 DNA: TGCAGCGTTGATCGCGAACCAGAGACTAACTATGGCTACACCTTC
J gene: TRBJ2-4; V gene: TRBV6-1; clone size: many; D gene: NA; CDR3 protein: CASSDGTWVKNIQYF; CDR3 DNA: TGTGCCAGCAGCGACGGTACATGGGTCAAAAACATTCAGTACTTC
J gene: TRBJ1-1; V gene: TRBV7-9; clone size: many; D gene: NA; CDR3 protein: CASSLGREMTTEAFF; CDR3 DNA: TGTGCCAGCAGCTTGGGCAGGGAGATGACCACTGAAGCTTTCTTT